This T cell receptor beta chain was documented in a study of CD8+ T cells in alopecia areata. Study information: Oral tofacitinib, 5 to 10 mg twice daily, was given in an open-label trial. Percent affected scalp area, the SALT score, rated treated patients' severity.

The study, taken as a whole, reports: Patients shared TCRs less clearly than mice did, possibly for HLA-related reasons. Scalp sequencing captures resident alphabeta T cells of normal skin too.

The CDR3 is 13 amino acids. V shed 3 bases and J shed 2 bases, with 10 bases lying between them. Germline loops: CDR1 SQVTM, CDR2 ANQGSEA. For this clone: Its target is unknown.

Specified treatment: oral pan-JAK inhibitor, 5-10 mg twice daily. cDNA serving as the sequencing template came from extracted, reverse transcribed RNA. Here immunoSEQ multiplex PCR was the method, and the copy in TCRdb shows in-frame clones only, minus some. The sample lists roughly 200,000 clones; 58% were seen once. This chain connects TRBV29-1 to TRBJ1-2, with a possible D match to TRBD1 (6 bases). This sample comprised CD8+ T cells sorted from blood, obtained at week 24, from a patient treated with tofacitinib. This sequence was found in a human donor with alopecia areata. The CDR3 region is CSVDGGINYGYTF. DNA of the CDR3: TGCAGCGTTGACGGGGGCATCAACTATGGCTACACCTTC.